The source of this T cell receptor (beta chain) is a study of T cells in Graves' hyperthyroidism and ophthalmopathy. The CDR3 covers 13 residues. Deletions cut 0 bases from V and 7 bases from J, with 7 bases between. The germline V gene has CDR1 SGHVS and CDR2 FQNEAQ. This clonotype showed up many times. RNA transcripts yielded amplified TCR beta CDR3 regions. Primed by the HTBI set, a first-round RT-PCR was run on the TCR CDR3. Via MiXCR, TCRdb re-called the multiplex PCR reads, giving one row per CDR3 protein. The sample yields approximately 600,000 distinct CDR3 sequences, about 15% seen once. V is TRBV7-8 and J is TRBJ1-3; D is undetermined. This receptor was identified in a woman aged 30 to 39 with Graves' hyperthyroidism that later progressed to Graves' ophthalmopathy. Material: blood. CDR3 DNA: TGTGCCAGCAGCTTAGCGGGAAGGAACACCATATATTTT. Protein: CASSLAGRNTIYF.